Following are 17 T cell receptor beta chains from one sample sequenced in a study of T cells in Graves' hyperthyroidism and ophthalmopathy. Amplified TCR beta CDR3 regions derived from RNA transcripts. The TCR CDR3 was amplified in a first-round RT-PCR using the HTBI primer set. TCRdb used MiXCR to reprocess the multiplex PCR reads, holding one entry per CDR3 protein. Here the sample spans fewer than 450,000 distinct CDR3 sequences, less than 20% being singletons. Sequencing used blood. Receptors originate from a man younger than 35 with Graves' ophthalmopathy.

In this sample, this clonotype turned up many times. V is TRBV3-1 and J is TRBJ2-7; 8 bases are shared with TRBD1. In germline, CDR1 is LGHDT, CDR2 YNNKEL (reference sequence). The V segment lost 4 bases and the J segment 2 bases; nucleotides outside the gene matches: 4. This CDR3 is built from 14 residues. CDR3 DNA sequence: TGTGCCAGCAGCCCGGGACAGGCGGCCTACGAGCAGTACTTC. It yields the protein CASSPGQAAYEQYF.

This clonotype was seen once. This may be a read error, as it is one base from a much larger clone. The rearrangement links TRBV7-8 to TRBJ1-6; D gene unclear. The length of the CDR3 is 13 residues. Germline assignment: CDR1 SGHVS and CDR2 FQNEAQ. The CDR3 reads CASSLTMESPLRF. The CDR3 DNA reads TGTGCCAGCAGCTTAACAATGGAATCACCCCTCCGCTTT.

The chain has TRBV2 and TRBJ2-5; TRBD2 aligns across 8 bases. Germline assignment: CDR1 SNHLY and CDR2 FYNNEI. V dropped 8 bases and J dropped 1; count of bases not matched to a gene: 9. The CDR3 is 15 residues long. The CDR3 DNA sequence: TGTGCCAGCGGGGCGGCTAGCGGGCTCCAAGAGACCCAGTACTTC. The encoded protein is CASGAASGLQETQYF.

The J gene is TRBJ1-5, the V gene TRBV20-1, with D perhaps matching TRBD1 (5 bases). The CDR3 totals 18 residues. From germline, CDR1 is DFQATT and CDR2 SNEGSKA (reference sequence). V was clipped by 6 bases and J by 4 bases, with 28 bases between them. This CDR3 is CSAAEAGRGSFGNQPQHF. DNA of the CDR3: TGCAGTGCCGCAGAGGCGGGTAGGGGCTCATTTGGTAATCAGCCCCAGCATTTT.

Comment on this clonotype: A much larger clone sits a single nucleotide away, making a read error possible. CDR3 loop: CSAGASNRPQHF. DNA of the CDR3: TGCAGTGCGGGGGCGAGCAATCGGCCCCAGCATTTT. The V gene is TRBV20-1, the J gene TRBJ1-5, with D possibly being TRBD1 (6 bases). Germline-derived CDR1 and CDR2 are DFQATT and SNEGSKA (reference sequence). The CDR3 totals 12 residues.

CDR3 in DNA: TGTGCCAGCAGCCTTCACGCTGGACTAGTATTCTATGAGCAGTTCTTC. Translated, it gives CASSLHAGLVFYEQFF. The V and J genes are TRBV7-2 and TRBJ2-1; 7 bases are a match to TRBD2. Germline V gene sequence: CDR1 SGHTA, CDR2 FQGNSA. V lost 5 bases to trimming and J lost 8 bases; unmatched junction nucleotides: 15. CDR3 size: 16 residues.

This clonotype appeared a few times. The chain couples TRBV7-9 to TRBJ1-2; the D is unclear. CDR3 length equals 13 residues. V was trimmed by 5 bases and J by 5 bases, leaving 12 bases between them. Germline values: CDR1 SEHNR, CDR2 FQNEAQ (reference sequence). DNA for the CDR3: TGTGCCAGCAGCCCACAAGTTCGGTATGGCTACACCTTC. Translated, it gives CASSPQVRYGYTF.

In its sample, this clonotype was seen many times. The J gene is TRBJ1-2, the V gene TRBV5-1; TRBD1 aligns across 7 bases. CDR3 length: 14 residues. After removal of 0 bases from V and 4 bases from J, the junction contained 3 bases not matched to a gene. Germline CDR1 SGHRS, CDR2 YFSETQ. CDR3 sequence reads: CASSLDAGGYGYTF. CDR3 in DNA: TGCGCCAGCAGCTTGGATGCAGGGGGCTATGGCTACACCTTC.

This clonotype occurred many times. The J gene is TRBJ2-3, the V gene TRBV20-1; TRBD2 might be the D (6 bases). Germline V gives CDR1 DFQATT, CDR2 SNEGSKA (reference sequence). The V end was cut by 5 bases, the J end by 2 bases, with 17 bases between. The length of the CDR3 is 15 residues. The chain's CDR3 is CSAPLRASVTDTQYF. The CDR3 coding sequence is TGCAGTGCTCCCCTTCGGGCTAGCGTCACAGATACGCAGTATTTT.

The chain combines TRBV28 with TRBJ2-7; a possible D gene is TRBD1 (5 bases). V dropped 3 bases and J dropped 1 base, with 13 bases sitting between them. The length of the CDR3 is 15 residues. Germline assignment: CDR1 MDHEN and CDR2 SYDVKM. CDR3 amino acids: CASSLDGALSYEQYF. The CDR3 bases are TGTGCCAGCAGTTTGGATGGGGCCCTATCCTACGAGCAGTACTTC.

This clonotype was seen a handful of times. The chain combines TRBV14 with TRBJ2-1; D is ambiguous. V lost 1 base and J lost 4, with 5 bases in between. This CDR3 is built from 13 residues. Germline CDR1 reads SGHDN; CDR2 reads FVKESK. The CDR3 reads CASSQASYNEQFF. In DNA form, the CDR3 reads TGTGCCAGCAGCCAAGCGAGTTACAATGAGCAGTTCTTC.

This clonotype was counted many times. The CDR3 protein is CASSLVGPGNTGELFF. The DNA of the CDR3 is TGTGCCAGCAGCTTAGTTGGCCCAGGAAACACCGGGGAGCTGTTTTTT. The rearrangement joins TRBV11-2 to TRBJ2-2, with D unresolved. Trimming removed 1 base at V and 2 bases at J, with 11 bases between. The germline gives CDR1 SGHAT, CDR2 FQNNGV. The CDR3 is 16 residues long.

This clonotype was recorded at least ten times. This chain connects TRBV28 to TRBJ2-7; TRBD1 or TRBD2 may be the D gene (5 bases each). Germline V gene sequence: CDR1 MDHEN, CDR2 SYDVKM. This CDR3 contains 12 residues. Trimming cost V 5 bases and J 4 bases, with 9 bases left between them. CDR3: CASSVGAYEQYF. CDR3 in DNA: TGTGCCAGCAGTGTCGGGGCTTACGAGCAGTACTTC.

The rearrangement links TRBV14 to TRBJ2-1, with D perhaps TRBD2 (6 bases). The germline CDR1 and CDR2 sequences are SGHDN and FVKESK. V gave up 2 bases and J gave up 7 bases, with 12 bases separating them. The CDR3 runs 14 residues. CDR3 protein: CASSQITGVNEQFF. The CDR3 DNA follows: TGTGCCAGCAGCCAAATTACGGGGGTGAATGAGCAGTTCTTC.

The V and J genes are TRBV4-1 and TRBJ1-1, with D hard to call. Germline-derived CDR1 and CDR2 are MGHRA and YSYEKL. Trimming pared 4 bases from V and 11 bases from J, leaving 11 bases between. This CDR3 is 11 amino acids long. CDR3 sequence: CASSRGPTAFF. The DNA of the CDR3 is TGCGCCAGCAGCCGAGGTCCGACGGCTTTCTTT.

This clonotype showed up just a few times. The chain couples TRBV28 to TRBJ1-2; possibly TRBD1 for D (6 bases). The CDR3 runs to 12 residues. The V end lost 10 bases, the J end lost 3 bases, and 12 bases lay between the germline ends. Germline values: CDR1 MDHEN, CDR2 SYDVKM. The CDR3 DNA reads as TGTGCCATCACAGGGAACCACTATGGCTACACCTTC. It yields the protein CAITGNHYGYTF.

The chain uses TRBV20-1 and TRBJ2-7, with D uncertain. This CDR3 has 12 amino acids. The V end lost 6 bases, the J end lost 3 bases, and 12 bases lay between the germline ends. Germline CDR1 reads DFQATT; CDR2 reads SNEGSKA (reference sequence). The CDR3 spells CSAPKTYYEQYF. DNA for the CDR3: TGCAGTGCCCCCAAGACCTACTACGAGCAGTACTTC.